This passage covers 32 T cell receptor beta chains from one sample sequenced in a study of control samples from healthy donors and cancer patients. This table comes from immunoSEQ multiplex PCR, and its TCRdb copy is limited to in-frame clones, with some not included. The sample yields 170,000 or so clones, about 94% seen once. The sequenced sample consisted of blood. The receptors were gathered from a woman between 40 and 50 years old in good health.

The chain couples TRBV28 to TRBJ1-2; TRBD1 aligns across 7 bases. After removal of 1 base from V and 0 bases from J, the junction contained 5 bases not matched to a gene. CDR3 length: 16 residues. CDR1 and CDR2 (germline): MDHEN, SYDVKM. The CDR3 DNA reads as TGTGCCAGCAGTTTATCTCCCCAGGGGGCTAACTATGGCTACACCTTC. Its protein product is CASSLSPQGANYGYTF.

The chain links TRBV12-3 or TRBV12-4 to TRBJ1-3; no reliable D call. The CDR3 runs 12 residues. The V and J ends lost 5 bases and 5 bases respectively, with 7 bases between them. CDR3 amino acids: CASSLSRNTIYF. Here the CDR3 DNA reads TGTGCCAGCAGTCTAAGTCGAAACACCATATATTTT.

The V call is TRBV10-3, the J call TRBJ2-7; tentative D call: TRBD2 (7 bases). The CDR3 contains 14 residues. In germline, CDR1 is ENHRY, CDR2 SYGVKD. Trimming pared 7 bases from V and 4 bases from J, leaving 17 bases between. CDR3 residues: CAINGGGRGYEQYF. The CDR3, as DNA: TGTGCCATCAACGGCGGTGGGAGGGGGTACGAGCAGTACTTC.

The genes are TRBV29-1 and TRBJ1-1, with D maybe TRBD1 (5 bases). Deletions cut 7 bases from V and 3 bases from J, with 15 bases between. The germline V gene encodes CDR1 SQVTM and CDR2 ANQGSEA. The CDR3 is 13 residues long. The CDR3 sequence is CSGGTGRDTEAFF. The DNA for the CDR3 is TGCAGCGGGGGGACGGGGCGTGACACTGAAGCTTTCTTT.

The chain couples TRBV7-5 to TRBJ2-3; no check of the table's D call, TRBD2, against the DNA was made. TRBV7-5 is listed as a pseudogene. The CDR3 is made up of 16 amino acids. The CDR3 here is CARSSGLAMITDTQYF. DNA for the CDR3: TGTGCCAGAAGCTCGGGACTAGCGATGATCACAGATACGCAGTATTTT.

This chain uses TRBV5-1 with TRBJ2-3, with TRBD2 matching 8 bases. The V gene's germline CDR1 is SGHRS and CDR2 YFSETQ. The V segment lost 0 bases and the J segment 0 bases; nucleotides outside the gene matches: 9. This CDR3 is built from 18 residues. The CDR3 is CASSLVSGAVSSTDTQYF. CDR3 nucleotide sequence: TGCGCCAGCAGCTTGGTTAGCGGGGCGGTTAGCAGCACAGATACGCAGTATTTT.

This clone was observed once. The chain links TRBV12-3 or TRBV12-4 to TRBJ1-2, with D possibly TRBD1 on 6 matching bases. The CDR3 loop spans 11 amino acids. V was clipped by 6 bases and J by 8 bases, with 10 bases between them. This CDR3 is CASRGAEGYTF. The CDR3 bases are TGTGCCAGCAGGGGGGCCGAGGGCTACACCTTC.

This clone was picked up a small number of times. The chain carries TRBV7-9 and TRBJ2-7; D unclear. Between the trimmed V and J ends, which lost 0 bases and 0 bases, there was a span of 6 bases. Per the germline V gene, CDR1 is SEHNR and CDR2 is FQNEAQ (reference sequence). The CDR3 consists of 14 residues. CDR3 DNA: TGTGCCAGCAGCTTAGCGGTCAGCTCCTACGAGCAGTACTTC. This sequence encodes CASSLAVSSYEQYF.

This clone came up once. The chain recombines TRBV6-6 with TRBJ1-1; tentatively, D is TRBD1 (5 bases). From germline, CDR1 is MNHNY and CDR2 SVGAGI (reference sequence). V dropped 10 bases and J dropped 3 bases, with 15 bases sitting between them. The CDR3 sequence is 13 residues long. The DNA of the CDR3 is TGTGCCACACGAGGTGGGGGGGACACTGAAGCTTTCTTT. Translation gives CATRGGGDTEAFF.

CDR3: CASSRLPTEANGYTF. CDR3 nucleotide sequence: TGTGCCAGCAGCCGACTACCGACAGAGGCGAATGGCTACACCTTC. The rearrangement joins TRBV6-5 to TRBJ1-2; the D gene is possibly TRBD1 (5 bases). The CDR3 has 15 amino acids. Trimming took 6 bases from V and 6 from J, leaving 20 bases between them. Germline CDR1 MNHEY, CDR2 SVGAGI.

The DNA of the CDR3 is TGTGCCAGCAGCCAAGTCTCTGGAAACACCATATATTTT. Translating it yields CASSQVSGNTIYF. V gene TRBV3-1 (or the pseudogene TRBV3-2) combines with J gene TRBJ1-3; unclear D gene. Trimming left V 1 base short and J 0 bases short, with 1 base between. Per the germline V gene, CDR1 is LGHDT and CDR2 is YNNKEL (reference sequence). The CDR3 covers 13 residues.

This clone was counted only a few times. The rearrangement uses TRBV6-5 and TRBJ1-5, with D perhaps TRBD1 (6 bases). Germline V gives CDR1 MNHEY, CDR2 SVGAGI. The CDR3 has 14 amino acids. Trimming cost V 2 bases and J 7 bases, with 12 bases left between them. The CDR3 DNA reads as TGTGCCAGCAGTTACGACAGGTTAGGGCAGCCCCAGCATTTT. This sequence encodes CASSYDRLGQPQHF.

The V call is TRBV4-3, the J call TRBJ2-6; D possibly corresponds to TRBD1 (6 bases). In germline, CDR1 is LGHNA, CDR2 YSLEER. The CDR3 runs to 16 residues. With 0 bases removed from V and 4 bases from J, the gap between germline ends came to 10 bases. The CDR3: CASSQEAGAGANVLTF. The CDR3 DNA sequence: TGCGCCAGCAGCCAAGAAGCAGGGGCAGGGGCCAACGTCCTGACTTTC.

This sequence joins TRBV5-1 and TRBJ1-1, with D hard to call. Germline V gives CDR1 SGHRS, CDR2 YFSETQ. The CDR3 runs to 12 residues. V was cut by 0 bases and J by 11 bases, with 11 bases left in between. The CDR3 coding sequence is TGCGCCAGCAGCTTGGAGGGCCGAGGGGCTTTCTTT. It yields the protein CASSLEGRGAFF.

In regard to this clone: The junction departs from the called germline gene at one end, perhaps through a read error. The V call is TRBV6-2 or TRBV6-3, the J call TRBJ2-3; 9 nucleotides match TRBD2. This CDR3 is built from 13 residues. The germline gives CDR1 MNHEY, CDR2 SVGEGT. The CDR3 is CAGSLAGPDTQYF. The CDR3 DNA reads TGTGCCGGCAGTCTAGCGGGGCCAGATACGCAGTATTTT.

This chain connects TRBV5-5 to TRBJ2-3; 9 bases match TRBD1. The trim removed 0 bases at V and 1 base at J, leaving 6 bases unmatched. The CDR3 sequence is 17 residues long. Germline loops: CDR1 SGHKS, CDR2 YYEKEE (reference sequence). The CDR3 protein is CASSLEVRDRGTDTQYF. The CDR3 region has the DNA TGTGCCAGCAGCTTGGAAGTGAGGGACAGGGGCACAGATACGCAGTATTTT.

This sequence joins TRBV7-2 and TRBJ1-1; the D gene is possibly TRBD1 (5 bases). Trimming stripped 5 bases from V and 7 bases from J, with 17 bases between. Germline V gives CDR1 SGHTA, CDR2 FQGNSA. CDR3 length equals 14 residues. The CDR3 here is CASSVSGARSEAFF. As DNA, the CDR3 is TGTGCCAGCAGCGTATCCGGGGCCCGAAGTGAAGCTTTCTTT.

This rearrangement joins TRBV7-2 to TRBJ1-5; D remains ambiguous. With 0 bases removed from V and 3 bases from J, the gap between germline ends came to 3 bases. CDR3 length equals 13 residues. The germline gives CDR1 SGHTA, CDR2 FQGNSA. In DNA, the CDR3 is TGTGCCAGCAGCTTAGCCACCAATCAGCCCCAGCATTTT. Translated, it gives CASSLATNQPQHF.

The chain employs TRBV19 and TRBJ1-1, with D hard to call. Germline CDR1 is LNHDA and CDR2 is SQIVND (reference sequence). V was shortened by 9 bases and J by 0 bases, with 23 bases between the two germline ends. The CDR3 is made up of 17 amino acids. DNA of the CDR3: TGTGCCAGCCTTGACCGACCCACCCGTTCCATGAACACTGAAGCTTTCTTT. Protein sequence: CASLDRPTRSMNTEAFF.

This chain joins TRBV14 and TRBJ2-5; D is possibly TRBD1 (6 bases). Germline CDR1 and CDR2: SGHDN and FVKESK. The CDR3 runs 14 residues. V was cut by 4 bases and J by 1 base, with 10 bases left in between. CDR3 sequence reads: CASSLLGAQETQYF. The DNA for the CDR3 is TGTGCCAGCAGCCTTCTGGGGGCCCAAGAGACCCAGTACTTC.

CDR3 sequence: CASSAGRYTEAFF. The DNA for the CDR3 is TGTGCCAGCAGCGCAGGGAGGTACACTGAAGCTTTCTTT. V and J are TRBV9 and TRBJ1-1, with D maybe TRBD1 (5 bases). V was trimmed by 3 bases and J by 3 bases, leaving 9 bases between them. CDR1 is SGDLS and CDR2 is YYNGEE in the germline V gene. The CDR3 has 13 amino acids.

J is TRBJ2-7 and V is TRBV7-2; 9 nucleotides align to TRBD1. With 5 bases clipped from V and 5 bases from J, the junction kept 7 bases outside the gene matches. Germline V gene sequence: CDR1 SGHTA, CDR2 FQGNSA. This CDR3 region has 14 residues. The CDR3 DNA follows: TGTGCCAGCAGCCTTGGACAGGGGTCGAACGAGCAGTACTTC. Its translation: CASSLGQGSNEQYF.

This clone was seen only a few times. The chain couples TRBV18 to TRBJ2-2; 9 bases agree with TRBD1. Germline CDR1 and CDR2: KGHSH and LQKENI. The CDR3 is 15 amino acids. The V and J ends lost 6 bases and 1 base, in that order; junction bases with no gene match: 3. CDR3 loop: CASSPGQGNTGELFF. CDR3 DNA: TGTGCCAGCTCTCCGGGACAGGGGAACACCGGGGAGCTGTTTTTT.

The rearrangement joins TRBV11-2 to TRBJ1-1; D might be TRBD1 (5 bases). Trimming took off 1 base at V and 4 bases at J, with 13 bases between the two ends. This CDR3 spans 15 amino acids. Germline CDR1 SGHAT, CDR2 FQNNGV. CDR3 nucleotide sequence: TGTGCCAGCAGCTTAGGTTCAGGGCTGCCCACTGAAGCTTTCTTT. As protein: CASSLGSGLPTEAFF.

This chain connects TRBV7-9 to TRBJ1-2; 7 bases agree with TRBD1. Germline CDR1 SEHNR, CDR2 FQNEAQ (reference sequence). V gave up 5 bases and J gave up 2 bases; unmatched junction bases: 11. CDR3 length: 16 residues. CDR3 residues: CASSPLLTGKNYGYTF. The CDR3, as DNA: TGTGCCAGCAGCCCCCTTCTGACAGGGAAGAACTATGGCTACACCTTC.

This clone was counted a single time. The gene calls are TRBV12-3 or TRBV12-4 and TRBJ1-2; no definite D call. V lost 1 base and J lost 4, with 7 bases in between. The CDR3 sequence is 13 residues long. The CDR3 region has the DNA TGTGCCAGCAGTTTAGAAGGAGGCTATGGCTACACCTTC. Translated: CASSLEGGYGYTF.

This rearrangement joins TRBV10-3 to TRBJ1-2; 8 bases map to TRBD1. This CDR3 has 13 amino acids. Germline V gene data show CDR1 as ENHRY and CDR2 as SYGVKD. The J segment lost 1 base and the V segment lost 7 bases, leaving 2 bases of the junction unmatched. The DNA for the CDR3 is TGTGCCATCACGACAGGGGATAACTATGGCTACACCTTC. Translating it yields CAITTGDNYGYTF.

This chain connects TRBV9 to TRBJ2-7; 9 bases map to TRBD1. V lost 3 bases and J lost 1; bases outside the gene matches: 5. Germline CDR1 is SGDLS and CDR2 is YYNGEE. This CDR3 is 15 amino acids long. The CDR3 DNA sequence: TGTGCCAGCAGCGAAACAGGGGGCAAGTCCTACGAGCAGTACTTC. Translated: CASSETGGKSYEQYF.

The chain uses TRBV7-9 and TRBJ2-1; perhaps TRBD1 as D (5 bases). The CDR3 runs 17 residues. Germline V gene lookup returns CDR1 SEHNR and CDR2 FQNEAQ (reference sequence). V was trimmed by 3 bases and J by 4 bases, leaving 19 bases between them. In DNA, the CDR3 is TGTGCCAGCAGCTTCCCCCCCCAGGGCAGGGCATACAATGAGCAGTTCTTC. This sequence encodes CASSFPPQGRAYNEQFF. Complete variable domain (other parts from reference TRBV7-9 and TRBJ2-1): DTGVSQNPRHKITKRGQNVTFRCDPISEHNRLYWYRQTLGQGPEFLTYFQNEAQLEKSRLLSDRFSAERPKGSFSTLEIQRTEQGDSAMYLCASSFPPQGRAYNEQFFGPGTRLTVL.

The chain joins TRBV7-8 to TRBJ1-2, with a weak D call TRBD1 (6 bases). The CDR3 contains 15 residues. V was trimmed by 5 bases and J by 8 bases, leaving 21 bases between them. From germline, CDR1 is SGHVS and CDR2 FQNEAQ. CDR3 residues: CASSDISRQARGYTF. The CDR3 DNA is TGTGCCAGCAGCGACATCTCTCGACAGGCTAGAGGCTACACCTTC. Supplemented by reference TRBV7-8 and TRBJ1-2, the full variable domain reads GAGVSQSPRYKVAKRGQDVALRCDPISGHVSLFWYQQALGQGPEFLTYFQNEAQLDKSGLPSDRFFAERPEGSVSTLKIQRTQQEDSAVYLCASSDISRQARGYTFGSGTRLTVV.

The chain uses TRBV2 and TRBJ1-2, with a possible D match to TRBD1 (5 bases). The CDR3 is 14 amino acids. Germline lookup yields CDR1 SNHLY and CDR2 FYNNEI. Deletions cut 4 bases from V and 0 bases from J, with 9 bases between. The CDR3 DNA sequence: TGTGCCAGCAGTGGCGGGGCTGCTAACTATGGCTACACCTTC. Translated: CASSGGAANYGYTF.

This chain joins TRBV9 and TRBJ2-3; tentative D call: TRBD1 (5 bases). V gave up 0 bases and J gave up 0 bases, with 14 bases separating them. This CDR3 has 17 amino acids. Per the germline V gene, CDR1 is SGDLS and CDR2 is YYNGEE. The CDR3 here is CASSVAPPGSSTDTQYF. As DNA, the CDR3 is TGTGCCAGCAGCGTAGCCCCCCCAGGGTCTAGCACAGATACGCAGTATTTT.